A single sample is the source of the 13 T cell receptor beta chains below, sequenced in a study of blood T cell repertoires in COVID-19. Profiling relied on immunoSEQ multiplex PCR, and the TCRdb table lists in-frame clones only, not all of them. This table has about 98,000 clones, approximately 86% appearing once. Sequenced input: peripheral blood. The receptors were sampled from a man aged 70-80 years with active or convalescent COVID-19.

The chain is built from TRBV3-1 (or the pseudogene TRBV3-2) and TRBJ2-1; the match to TRBD2 covers 11 bases. From germline, CDR1 is LGHDT and CDR2 YNNKEL (reference sequence). V lost 0 bases, J lost 2 bases, and 15 bases stayed unmatched. CDR3 size: 21 residues. The CDR3 DNA reads as TGTGCCAGCAGCCAAGAATTAGCGGGGGGGCGAATTGCACTCCCCTACAATGAGCAGTTCTTC. It encodes CASSQELAGGRIALPYNEQFF.

The rearrangement links TRBV12-5 to TRBJ1-2; a possible D gene is TRBD1 (5 bases). Trimming removed 6 bases at V and 4 bases at J, with 21 bases between. CDR3 size: 16 residues. The germline CDR1 and CDR2 sequences are LGHNT and FRNRAP. This chain's CDR3 is CASGPPTSGDSYGYTF. CDR3 coding DNA: TGTGCTAGTGGACCCCCGACCTCGGGGGATTCCTATGGCTACACCTTC.

This rearrangement joins TRBV4-1 to TRBJ1-2; perhaps TRBD1 as D (5 bases). Germline V gene data show CDR1 as MGHRA and CDR2 as YSYEKL. This CDR3 has 14 amino acids. V lost 0 bases, J lost 4 bases, and 9 bases lay in between. CDR3 sequence reads: CASSQDQGGYGYTF. For the CDR3, the DNA is TGCGCCAGCAGCCAAGATCAGGGTGGCTATGGCTACACCTTC.

The chain employs TRBV7-2 and TRBJ2-3, with 11 positions matching TRBD2. After removal of 6 bases from V and 7 bases from J, the junction contained 6 bases not matched to a gene. CDR3 length: 14 residues. Germline V gives CDR1 SGHTA, CDR2 FQGNSA. The DNA for the CDR3 is TGTGCCAGCAGATTTAGCGGGGGGGCAAATACGCAGTATTTT. Translated, it gives CASRFSGGANTQYF.

The V and J genes are TRBV6-5 and TRBJ1-2, with D unclear. Trimming took 0 bases from V and 8 from J, leaving 16 bases between them. CDR1 is MNHEY, CDR2 SVGAGI, per germline. The CDR3 sequence is 15 residues long. The CDR3 DNA reads TGTGCCAGCAGTTACTCGAATCCCAGGACGGGGGGCTACACCTTC. Its protein is CASSYSNPRTGGYTF.

The chain uses TRBV5-6 and TRBJ1-1, with a possible D match to TRBD1 (5 bases). CDR1 and CDR2 from the germline V gene are SGHDT and YYEEEE. The CDR3 sequence is 16 residues long. The ends were cut back, 0 bases at V and 2 bases at J, with 14 bases in the middle. The CDR3, as DNA: TGTGCCAGCAGCTTGGTGGACCGGGACTTTAACACTGAAGCTTTCTTT. Translating gives CASSLVDRDFNTEAFF.

The V call is TRBV6-5, the J call TRBJ1-6, with D unresolved. CDR3 length: 15 residues. Per germline, CDR1 MNHEY and CDR2 SVGAGI. V lost 0 bases and J lost 6, with 9 bases in between. CDR3 coding DNA: TGTGCCAGCAGTTACTCGAACAGCCGTAATTCACCCCTCCACTTT. It encodes CASSYSNSRNSPLHF.

The sample holds one count of this clone. This chain uses TRBV11-2 with TRBJ2-1; TRBD2 is a possible D gene (5 bases). Trimming took 5 bases from V and 6 from J, leaving 11 bases between them. Germline CDR1 is SGHAT and CDR2 is FQNNGV. CDR3 length equals 13 residues. CDR3 in amino acids: CASSHERVNEQFF. As DNA, the CDR3 is TGTGCCAGCAGCCACGAGAGGGTCAATGAGCAGTTCTTC.

The chain recombines TRBV28 with TRBJ1-3, with 7 nucleotides matching TRBD1. In germline, CDR1 is MDHEN, CDR2 SYDVKM. V was clipped by 4 bases and J by 1 base; unmatched bases: 4. The CDR3 is made up of 15 amino acids. CDR3 region: CASSYPTGSGNTIYF. Written as DNA, the CDR3 is TGTGCCAGCAGTTACCCGACAGGGTCTGGAAACACCATATATTTT.

The V gene is TRBV3-1 (or the pseudogene TRBV3-2), the J gene TRBJ2-1; maybe TRBD2 (5 bases). CDR1 LGHDT and CDR2 YNNKEL come from the germline V gene (reference sequence). Trimming pared 1 base from V and 0 bases from J, leaving 10 bases between. The CDR3 covers 16 residues. In DNA form, the CDR3 reads TGTGCCAGCAGCCAAGTTATAGCGAGCTCCTACAATGAGCAGTTCTTC. Translating it yields CASSQVIASSYNEQFF.

This chain uses TRBV19 with TRBJ1-4, with 9 nucleotides matching TRBD1. CDR3 length equals 15 residues. Germline-derived CDR1 and CDR2 are LNHDA and SQIVND (reference sequence). V gave up 4 bases and J gave up 8 bases; unmatched junction bases: 8. The CDR3 DNA follows: TGTGCCAGTAGTAACCCGGGGACAGGGCAGGAAAAACTGTTTTTT. It encodes CASSNPGTGQEKLFF.

The rearrangement uses TRBV7-9 and TRBJ1-3; D unclear. The ends were cut back, 2 bases at V and 4 bases at J, with 6 bases in the middle. The CDR3 covers 13 residues. Germline V lookup: CDR1 SEHNR, CDR2 FQNEAQ (reference sequence). CDR3 sequence reads: CASSLLSGNTIYF. The CDR3 region has the DNA TGTGCCAGCAGCTTATTATCCGGAAACACCATATATTTT.

The rearrangement joins TRBV7-9 to TRBJ1-4, with 8 nucleotides matching TRBD1. V dropped 8 bases and J dropped 8; count of bases not matched to a gene: 7. The length of the CDR3 is 13 residues. The germline CDR1 and CDR2 sequences are SEHNR and FQNEAQ (reference sequence). CDR3 coding DNA: TGTGCCAGCGTTGGACAGGGAGGAGAAAAACTGTTTTTT. Its protein is CASVGQGGEKLFF.